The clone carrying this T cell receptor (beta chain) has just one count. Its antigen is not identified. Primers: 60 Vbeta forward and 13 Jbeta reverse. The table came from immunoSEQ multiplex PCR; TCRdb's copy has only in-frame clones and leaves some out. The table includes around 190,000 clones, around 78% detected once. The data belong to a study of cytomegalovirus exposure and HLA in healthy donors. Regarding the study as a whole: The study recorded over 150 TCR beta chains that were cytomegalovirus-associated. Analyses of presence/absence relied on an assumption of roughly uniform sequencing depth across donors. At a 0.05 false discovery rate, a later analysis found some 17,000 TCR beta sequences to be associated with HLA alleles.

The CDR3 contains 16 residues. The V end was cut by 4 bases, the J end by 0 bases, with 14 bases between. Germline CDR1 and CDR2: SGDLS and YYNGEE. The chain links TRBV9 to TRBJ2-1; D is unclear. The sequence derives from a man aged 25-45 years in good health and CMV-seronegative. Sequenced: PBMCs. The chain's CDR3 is CASSRSGKSSYNEQFF. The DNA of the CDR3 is TGTGCCAGCAGCCGAAGTGGTAAGAGCTCCTACAATGAGCAGTTCTTC.